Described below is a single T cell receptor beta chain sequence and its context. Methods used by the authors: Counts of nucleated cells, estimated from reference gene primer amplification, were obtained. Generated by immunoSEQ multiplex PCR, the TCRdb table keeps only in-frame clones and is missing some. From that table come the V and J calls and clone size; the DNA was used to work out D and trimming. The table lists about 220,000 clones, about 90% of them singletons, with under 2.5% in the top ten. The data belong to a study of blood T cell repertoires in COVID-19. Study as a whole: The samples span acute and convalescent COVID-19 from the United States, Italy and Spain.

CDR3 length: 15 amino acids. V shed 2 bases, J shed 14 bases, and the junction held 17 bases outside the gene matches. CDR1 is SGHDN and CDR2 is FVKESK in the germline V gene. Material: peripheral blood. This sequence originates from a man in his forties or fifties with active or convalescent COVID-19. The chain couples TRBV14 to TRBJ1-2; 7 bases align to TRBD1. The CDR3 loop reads CASSQSPGQPIERTF. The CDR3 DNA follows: TGTGCCAGCAGCCAATCACCGGGACAGCCAATCGAAAGGACCTTC.